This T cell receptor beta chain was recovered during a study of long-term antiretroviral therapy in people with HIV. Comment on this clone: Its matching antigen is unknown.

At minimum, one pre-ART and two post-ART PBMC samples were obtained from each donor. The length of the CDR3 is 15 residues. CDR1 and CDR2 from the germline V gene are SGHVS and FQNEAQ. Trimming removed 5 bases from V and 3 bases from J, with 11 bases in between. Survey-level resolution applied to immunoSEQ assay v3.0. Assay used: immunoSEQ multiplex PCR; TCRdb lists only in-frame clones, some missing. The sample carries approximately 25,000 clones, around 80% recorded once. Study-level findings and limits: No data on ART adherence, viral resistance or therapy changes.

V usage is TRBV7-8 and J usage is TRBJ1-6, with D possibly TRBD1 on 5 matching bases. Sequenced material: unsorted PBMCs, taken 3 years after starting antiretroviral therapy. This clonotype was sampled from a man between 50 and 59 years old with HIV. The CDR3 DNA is TGTGCCAGCAGCCCATCGACAGTCTATAATTCACCCCTCCACTTT. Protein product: CASSPSTVYNSPLHF.